This T cell receptor (beta chain) came from a study of Graves' ophthalmopathy and Graves' hyperthyroidism. Study in general: Ahead of any treatment, peripheral blood was obtained at the initial diagnosis.

This clonotype has ten or more counts. V dropped 2 bases and J dropped 0 bases, with 10 bases sitting between them. CDR3 length: 15 residues. CDR1 and CDR2 from the germline V gene are SGHAT and FQNNGV. CDR3 regions of TCR beta were amplified from RNA transcripts. The authors performed first-round RT-PCR with HTBI primers and then a second-round multiplex PCR. TCRdb re-analysed the multiplex PCR reads in MiXCR, keeping a single row per CDR3 protein. The data show hundreds of thousands of distinct CDR3 sequences, about 16% seen once. The receptor's source is a woman aged 18-35 years with stable Graves' hyperthyroidism. V is TRBV11-2 and J is TRBJ1-1; no firm D call. The sequenced sample consisted of peripheral blood. The CDR3: CASSLLSRMNTEAFF. CDR3 in DNA: TGTGCCAGCAGCTTATTAAGCAGGATGAACACTGAAGCTTTCTTT.